Shown below are 15 T cell receptor beta chains from a single sample sequenced in a study of blood T cell repertoires in COVID-19. Data came from immunoSEQ multiplex PCR; TCRdb stores just in-frame clones and leaves some out. Of just over 250,000 clones listed, around 84% are singletons. The sequenced sample was PBMCs or T cells enriched from blood (not recorded which). These receptors were obtained from a man aged 30 to 45 with acute COVID-19.

This clone has just one count. CDR3: CASRARDTYNSPLHF. CDR3 sequence (DNA): TGTGCCAGCAGAGCCCGGGACACTTATAATTCACCCCTCCACTTT. This chain uses TRBV2 with TRBJ1-6; maybe TRBD1 (6 bases). V was cut by 6 bases and J by 4 bases, with 13 bases left in between. The germline V gene has CDR1 SNHLY and CDR2 FYNNEI. The CDR3 is made up of 15 amino acids.

The chain joins TRBV29-1 to TRBJ1-1; D not resolved. Germline values: CDR1 SQVTM, CDR2 ANQGSEA. The CDR3 is 14 amino acids. V was clipped by 5 bases and J by 1 base, with 14 bases between them. The CDR3 DNA is TGCAGCGTTAGACTTGGTATTTCGAACACTGAAGCTTTCTTT. This translates into CSVRLGISNTEAFF.

V gene TRBV27 combines with J gene TRBJ1-2, with 7 bases lining up with TRBD1. Germline V gene lookup returns CDR1 MNHEY and CDR2 SMNVEV (reference sequence). The CDR3 is 14 residues long. With V trimmed by 5 bases and J by 8 bases, 11 bases remained unmatched. This chain's CDR3 is CASSPYGGGEGYTF. DNA of the CDR3: TGTGCCAGCAGTCCCTACGGAGGGGGCGAGGGCTACACCTTC.

V and J are TRBV5-8 and TRBJ1-4; 7 nucleotides line up with TRBD1. The CDR3 is 14 amino acids. Germline CDR1 is SGHTS and CDR2 is YDEGEE. Germline trimming cut 3 bases from V and 10 bases from J; bases unmatched to any gene: 9. Here the CDR3 DNA reads TGTGCCAGCAGCTCTAGACAGGGAATGGGAAAACTGTTTTTT. Its translation: CASSSRQGMGKLFF.

This clone has a single count. The rearrangement uses TRBV11-2 and TRBJ1-1; 7 positions match TRBD1. Germline V gene lookup returns CDR1 SGHAT and CDR2 FQNNGV. The CDR3 runs to 14 residues. V lost 5 bases to trimming and J lost 5 bases; unmatched junction nucleotides: 8. The CDR3 loop is CASSHRQGRTEAFF. DNA for the CDR3: TGTGCCAGCAGCCATCGACAGGGCCGAACTGAAGCTTTCTTT.

This clone has just one count. The rearrangement uses TRBV18 and TRBJ2-5; D remains unclear. The CDR3 runs 13 residues. Germline loops: CDR1 KGHSH, CDR2 LQKENI. V was pared by 6 bases and J by 0 bases, with 8 bases between. CDR3 DNA: TGTGCCAGCTCCCCCAGGTACCAAGAGACCCAGTACTTC. Its protein product is CASSPRYQETQYF. The full variable domain, its missing parts supplied by reference TRBV18 and TRBJ2-5, is NAGVMQNPRHLVRRRGQEARLRCSPMKGHSHVYWYRQLPEEGLKFMVYLQKENIIDESGMPKERFSAEFPKEGPSILRIQQVVRGDSAAYFCASSPRYQETQYFGPGTRLLVL.

The genes are TRBV4-1 and TRBJ1-2; 7 nucleotides agree with TRBD1. Germline-derived CDR1 and CDR2 are MGHRA and YSYEKL. This CDR3 spans 15 amino acids. J lost 4 bases, V lost 0 bases, and 5 bases had no gene match. CDR3 DNA sequence: TGCGCCAGCAGCCAAGAGGCCCGGGACAGCTATGGCTACACCTTC. As protein: CASSQEARDSYGYTF.

V and J are TRBV24-1 and TRBJ2-2, with 7 bases matching TRBD1. The CDR3 runs 15 residues. Germline lookup yields CDR1 KGHDR and CDR2 SFDVKD. The J segment lost 1 base and the V segment lost 7 bases, leaving 5 bases of the junction unmatched. CDR3 nucleotide sequence: TGTGCCACCAGCCCTGGACAGGTGAACACCGGGGAGCTGTTTTTT. It codes for CATSPGQVNTGELFF.

A remark on this clone: This sample includes further DNA sequences coding for the same CDR3. This chain joins TRBV27 and TRBJ1-5; the match to TRBD1 covers 10 bases. CDR3 size: 14 residues. V shed 5 bases, J shed 7 bases, and the junction held 5 bases outside the gene matches. CDR1 and CDR2 (germline): MNHEY, SMNVEV (reference sequence). The CDR3 DNA follows: TGTGCCAGCAGTCCGGGACAGGGGTACCAGCCCCAGCATTTT. This codes for CASSPGQGYQPQHF.

This clone has only a few counts. Other DNA sequences in this sample translate to the same CDR3. This chain connects TRBV19 to TRBJ2-1, with 12 bases that match TRBD2. This CDR3 spans 15 amino acids. V shed 1 base, J shed 5 bases, and the junction held 0 bases outside the gene matches. Germline loops: CDR1 LNHDA, CDR2 SQIVND (reference sequence). DNA of the CDR3: TGTGCCAGTAGTATAGGGACTAGCGGGAACAATGAGCAGTTCTTC. This encodes CASSIGTSGNNEQFF.

The chain employs TRBV30 and TRBJ2-1; D is possibly TRBD1 (5 bases). Germline V gene lookup returns CDR1 GTSNPN and CDR2 SVGIG (reference sequence). Trimming shortened V by 4 bases and J by 3 bases, and 10 bases separated the two germline ends. The CDR3 has 13 amino acids. The DNA for the CDR3 is TGTGCCTGGACAGGGAATAGCTACAATGAGCAGTTCTTC. As protein: CAWTGNSYNEQFF.

V and J are TRBV6-5 and TRBJ2-1; 7 bases map to TRBD1. There are 15 residues in the CDR3. Germline CDR1 MNHEY, CDR2 SVGAGI. With 6 bases clipped from V and 10 bases from J, the junction kept 15 bases outside the gene matches. DNA of the CDR3: TGTGCCAGCAGCCGGCGACCCGACAGGGCCCAAGAGCAGTTCTTC. It encodes CASSRRPDRAQEQFF.

The chain has TRBV6-2 or TRBV6-3 and TRBJ2-2; 11 bases are a match to TRBD2. The CDR3 length is 18 residues. Trimming took 6 bases from V and 5 from J; bases not matched to a gene: 14. Germline assignment: CDR1 MNHEY and CDR2 SVGEGT. CDR3 DNA: TGTGCCAGCAGGCCTCAGACTAGCGGGATAAGTGAGACCGGGGAGCTGTTTTTT. Its protein product is CASRPQTSGISETGELFF.

The chain carries TRBV28 and TRBJ1-2, with a tentative D call TRBD1 (6 bases). The CDR3 is 14 residues long. Trimming stripped 7 bases from V and 5 bases from J, with 17 bases between. The germline V gene encodes CDR1 MDHEN and CDR2 SYDVKM. The CDR3 DNA reads as TGTGCCAGCACACAGGGTGGGTTTGCGTATGGCTACACCTTC. This encodes CASTQGGFAYGYTF.

The chain is built from TRBV9 and TRBJ1-5, with TRBD1 matching over 10 bases. The CDR3 runs 15 residues. Trimming removed 2 bases from V and 2 bases from J; junction bases left unmatched: 1. CDR1 is SGDLS, CDR2 YYNGEE, per germline. As DNA, the CDR3 is TGTGCCAGCAGCGTGGGACAGGGGCGCAATCAGCCCCAGCATTTT. Residues: CASSVGQGRNQPQHF.